The rows below give T cell receptor beta chains drawn from one sample of a study of identical twins. Each CDR3 protein is one row after TCRdb ran MiXCR on the 5' RACE reads. The sample lists hundreds of thousands of distinct CDR3 sequences; 5.5% to 6.5% were seen once. Sequencing used naive T cells sorted from blood. The receptors were gathered from a young man in good health. Both conserved end residues are part of each CDR3. The D gene is left open where the match is weak. Clone size, where shown, is once, few, many, or a class for clones that have expanded.

D gene | J gene | clone size | V gene | CDR3 protein | CDR3 DNA
- | TRBJ2-3 | few | TRBV19 | CASSIELRGTGTQYF | TGTGCCAGTAGTATCGAACTAAGGGGAACCGGTACGCAGTATTTT
TRBD2 | TRBJ2-1 | few | TRBV6-5 | CASSYSGLAGESYNEQFF | TGTGCCAGCAGTTACTCGGGACTAGCGGGGGAATCCTACAATGAGCAGTTCTTC
- | TRBJ2-1 | many | TRBV11-3 | CASSLGSIEQFF | TGTGCCAGCAGCCTTGGTAGTATTGAGCAGTTCTTC
- | TRBJ1-1 | few | TRBV5-6 | CASLSLQGPTEAFF | TGTGCCAGCCTTTCTTTACAGGGACCCACTGAAGCTTTCTTT
- | TRBJ1-1 | - | TRBV18 | CASSQSGGGGNTEAFF | TGTGCCAGCTCACAATCGGGCGGAGGGGGGAACACTGAAGCTTTCTTT
- | TRBJ2-1 | many | TRBV24-1 | CATSVDGWYNEQFF | TGTGCCACCAGTGTGGACGGTTGGTACAATGAGCAGTTCTTC
- | TRBJ2-2 | few | TRBV19 | CASSINRITGELFF | TGTGCCAGTAGTATTAACAGAATCACCGGGGAGCTGTTTTTT
TRBD2 | TRBJ2-1 | many | TRBV29-1 | CTTDGLAGVGSYNEQFF | TGCACCACAGATGGCCTAGCGGGAGTAGGGTCCTACAATGAGCAGTTCTTC
TRBD1 | TRBJ2-1 | many | TRBV20-1 | CSAHGGTGIINEQFF | TGCAGTGCTCACGGGGGGACAGGGATCATCAATGAGCAGTTCTTC
- | TRBJ2-2 | few | TRBV6-2/TRBV6-3 | CASSYDMNTGELFF | TGTGCCAGCAGTTACGACATGAACACCGGGGAGCTGTTTTTT
- | TRBJ1-5 | many | TRBV6-2/TRBV6-3 | CASSLVLGNQPQHF | TGTGCCAGCAGCCTGGTCCTCGGTAATCAGCCCCAGCATTTT
- | TRBJ1-1 | few | TRBV5-1 | CASRPSGDTEAFF | TGCGCCAGCAGGCCGAGTGGGGACACTGAAGCTTTCTTT
- | TRBJ2-2 | many | TRBV29-1 | CSARGVDTGELFF | TGCAGCGCTCGAGGGGTCGACACCGGGGAGCTGTTTTTT
TRBD1 | TRBJ2-5 | many | TRBV10-3 | CAIRGTGEETQYF | TGTGCCATCAGGGGGACAGGAGAAGAGACCCAGTACTTC
- | TRBJ1-5 | many | TRBV12-3/TRBV12-4 | CASTFRGGERYQPQHF | TGTGCCAGCACATTTAGGGGGGGCGAAAGGTATCAGCCCCAGCATTTT
- | TRBJ2-7 | many | TRBV29-1 | CSVETRTVHSYEQYF | TGCAGCGTTGAAACCCGGACGGTGCACTCCTACGAGCAGTACTTC
TRBD2 | TRBJ2-1 | many | TRBV9 | CASSVGLAGGQVEQFF | TGTGCCAGCAGCGTAGGACTAGCGGGAGGGCAGGTTGAGCAGTTCTTC
- | TRBJ2-1 | - | TRBV29-1 | CSVELGAYNEQFF | TGCAGCGTTGAACTAGGCGCTTACAATGAGCAGTTCTTC
TRBD2 | TRBJ2-1 | many | TRBV29-1 | CSAVPPTSGSYNEQFF | TGCAGCGCCGTCCCCCCCACTAGCGGTAGTTACAATGAGCAGTTCTTC
TRBD1 | TRBJ1-4 | many | TRBV7-8 | CASSRWGTGNEKLFF | TGTGCCAGCAGCCGTTGGGGGACAGGGAATGAAAAACTGTTTTTT
- | TRBJ2-6 | - | TRBV5-1 | CASSFPGGAGANVLTF | TGCGCCAGCAGCTTTCCAGGCGGTGCTGGGGCCAACGTCCTGACTTTC
TRBD1 | TRBJ2-1 | many | TRBV5-1 | CASSESGTGYNEQFF | TGCGCCAGCAGCGAATCCGGGACAGGGTACAATGAGCAGTTCTTC
TRBD1 | TRBJ2-2 | few | TRBV7-9 | CASSSPRDRGITGELFF | TGTGCCAGCAGCTCCCCCCGGGACAGGGGAATCACCGGGGAGCTGTTTTTT
- | TRBJ1-1 | few | TRBV28 | CASSLSGGALTEAFF | TGTGCCAGCAGTTTATCCGGGGGGGCGCTGACTGAAGCTTTCTTT
- | TRBJ2-3 | - | TRBV28 | CASGLRDGFTDTQYF | TGTGCCAGCGGCTTGAGGGACGGGTTCACAGATACGCAGTATTTT
TRBD2 | TRBJ2-2 | few | TRBV6-5 | CASSYLGVAGDPGELFF | TGTGCCAGCAGTTACTTAGGGGTAGCGGGAGATCCCGGGGAGCTGTTTTTT
- | TRBJ1-4 | - | TRBV7-8 | CASSSGTYDEKLFF | TGTGCCAGCAGCTCCGGGACATATGATGAAAAACTGTTTTTT
- | TRBJ2-1 | - | TRBV2 | CASSGAETVSYNEQFF | TGTGCCAGCAGTGGAGCCGAGACAGTCTCCTACAATGAGCAGTTCTTC
- | TRBJ2-1 | few | TRBV10-3 | CAIDSSTGLDSYNEQFF | TGTGCCATCGATTCATCCACGGGACTGGACTCCTACAATGAGCAGTTCTTC
- | TRBJ1-2 | many | TRBV29-1 | CSVDLGLDETF | TGCAGCGTTGATCTGGGGTTGGATGAGACCTTC
- | TRBJ1-4 | many | TRBV15 | CATRDRGFEKLFF | TGTGCCACCAGGGACCGTGGATTTGAAAAACTGTTTTTT
TRBD1 | TRBJ2-4 | - | TRBV4-1 | CASSQVGRGNIQYF | TGCGCCAGCAGCCAAGTGGGCAGGGGGAACATTCAGTACTTC
- | TRBJ2-5 | few | TRBV15 | CATSRVSARGETQYF | TGTGCCACCAGCAGAGTCTCGGCTAGAGGAGAGACCCAGTACTTC
TRBD2 | TRBJ2-1 | many | TRBV5-1 | CASSPPGGKPYNEQFF | TGCGCCAGCAGCCCCCCGGGAGGGAAGCCTTACAATGAGCAGTTCTTC
TRBD2 | TRBJ2-5 | few | TRBV20-1 | CSARWTSGQETQYF | TGCAGTGCTAGGTGGACTAGCGGCCAAGAGACCCAGTACTTC
- | TRBJ1-4 | many | TRBV12-3/TRBV12-4 | CASTGRERTNEKLFF | TGTGCCAGCACGGGTCGGGAGAGGACTAATGAAAAACTGTTTTTT
- | TRBJ2-5 | - | TRBV2 | CASGPSQETQYF | TGTGCCAGCGGGCCTAGTCAAGAGACCCAGTACTTC
- | TRBJ1-1 | few | TRBV14 | CASSPRRGTPNTEAFF | TGTGCCAGCAGCCCTCGACGGGGGACGCCGAACACTGAAGCTTTCTTT
- | TRBJ1-6 | - | TRBV3-1 | CASTPRGYNSPLHF | TGTGCCAGCACCCCTCGGGGGTATAATTCACCCCTCCACTTT